These 13 T cell receptor beta chains came from one sample sequenced in a study of cytomegalovirus exposure and HLA in healthy donors. The study ran its PCR with 60 Vbeta and 13 Jbeta primers. Sequencing was performed with immunoSEQ multiplex PCR; in TCRdb, only in-frame clones are kept and a portion is missing. The table has about 160,000 clones, approximately 79% seen once; the top ten hold about 2%. Input material: PBMCs. These receptors were collected from a middle-aged man in good health and CMV-seronegative.

In this sample, this clone turned up once. The chain carries TRBV28 and TRBJ1-5; 8 nucleotides line up with TRBD1. The junction had 8 bases not matched to a gene; V was cut back by 7 bases and J by 6 bases. The CDR3 totals 14 residues. Germline V gene lookup returns CDR1 MDHEN and CDR2 SYDVKM. CDR3 sequence (DNA): TGTGCCAGCATCCCCTCAGGGGGCTTTCAGCCCCAGCATTTT. This translates into CASIPSGGFQPQHF.

This chain uses TRBV5-1 with TRBJ2-5, with D possibly matching TRBD2 (5 bases). Trimming pared 4 bases from V and 0 bases from J, leaving 7 bases between. Germline CDR1 SGHRS, CDR2 YFSETQ. The CDR3 has 13 amino acids. In DNA, the CDR3 is TGCGCCAGCAGCACCGGGGACCAAGAGACCCAGTACTTC. This codes for CASSTGDQETQYF.

In this sample, this clone turned up once. The rearrangement links TRBV5-4 to TRBJ2-3, with 9 nucleotides matching TRBD2. Germline CDR1 and CDR2: SGHNT and YYREEE (reference sequence). The CDR3 loop spans 15 amino acids. V was clipped by 3 bases and J by 4 bases; unmatched bases: 6. In DNA form, the CDR3 reads TGTGCCAGCAGCTACCCCGGCGGGAGGGCAGATACGCAGTATTTT. Amino acid sequence: CASSYPGGRADTQYF. Looking up the rest from reference TRBV5-4 and TRBJ2-3 gives the full variable domain: ETGVTQSPTHLIKTRGQQVTLRCSSQSGHNTVSWYQQALGQGPQFIFQYYREEENGRGNFPPRFSGLQFPNYSSELNVNALELDDSALYLCASSYPGGRADTQYFGPGTRLTVL.

The rearrangement links TRBV29-1 to TRBJ2-1; 8 bases are a match to TRBD2. Germline-derived CDR1 and CDR2 are SQVTM and ANQGSEA. The CDR3 spans 12 residues. V shed 6 bases and J 9 bases; nucleotides not matched to a gene: 7. The CDR3 protein is CSVLRLASEQFF. CDR3 coding DNA: TGCAGCGTACTAAGACTAGCGAGTGAGCAGTTCTTC.

The CDR3 DNA sequence: TGTGCCAGTAAGCGGGACAGGAGCTCCTACGAGCAGTACTTC. Its protein product is CASKRDRSSYEQYF. This chain connects TRBV19 to TRBJ2-7; TRBD1 might be the D (8 bases). Per the germline V gene, CDR1 is LNHDA and CDR2 is SQIVND (reference sequence). V was trimmed by 7 bases and J by 0 bases, leaving 13 bases between them. The CDR3 is 14 amino acids.

V is TRBV4-2 and J is TRBJ2-3; 12 bases are shared with TRBD2. Germline lookup yields CDR1 LGHNA and CDR2 YNFKEQ. V shed 4 bases, J shed 2 bases, and the junction held 4 bases outside the gene matches. The CDR3 has 16 amino acids. CDR3 amino acids: CASSPRTSGTTDTQYF. The CDR3 DNA is TGTGCCAGCAGCCCTCGGACTAGCGGGACCACAGATACGCAGTATTTT.

The chain recombines TRBV19 with TRBJ1-2; perhaps TRBD1 as D (6 bases). Between the trimmed V and J ends, which lost 5 bases and 2 bases, there was a span of 9 bases. The CDR3 spans 13 residues. CDR1 LNHDA and CDR2 SQIVND come from the germline V gene (reference sequence). The CDR3 region has the DNA TGTGCCAGTAGTCATGGACAGAACTATGGCTACACCTTC. Translated, it gives CASSHGQNYGYTF.

The V and J genes are TRBV19 and TRBJ2-1; 9 bases agree with TRBD2. CDR1 and CDR2 from the germline V gene are LNHDA and SQIVND (reference sequence). J lost 7 bases, V lost 4 bases, and 8 bases had no gene match. The CDR3 consists of 15 residues. This chain's CDR3 is CASSTFSGRTNEQFF. The CDR3 DNA sequence: TGTGCCAGTAGTACATTTAGCGGGAGAACGAATGAGCAGTTCTTC.

This rearrangement joins TRBV6-5 to TRBJ2-2, with D maybe TRBD2 (6 bases). The CDR3 sequence is 16 residues long. The V gene's germline CDR1 is MNHEY and CDR2 SVGAGI. V dropped 4 bases and J dropped 3 bases, with 15 bases sitting between them. The CDR3 here is CASSSDRGIHTGELFF. The CDR3 coding sequence is TGTGCCAGCAGTTCAGATCGCGGGATCCACACCGGGGAGCTGTTTTTT.

The chain is built from TRBV5-4 and TRBJ2-1; the match to TRBD1 covers 9 bases. The V segment lost 4 bases and the J segment 7 bases; nucleotides outside the gene matches: 6. CDR1 is SGHNT and CDR2 is YYREEE in the germline V gene (reference sequence). The CDR3 is made up of 14 amino acids. CDR3 sequence: CASSRDRVVNEQFF. The CDR3 DNA sequence: TGTGCCAGCAGCCGGGACAGGGTAGTGAATGAGCAGTTCTTC.

The chain is built from TRBV30 and TRBJ1-4; D remains unclear. The CDR3 is 12 residues long. V lost 2 bases, J lost 7 bases, and 8 bases lay in between. CDR1 and CDR2 (germline): GTSNPN, SVGIG (reference sequence). CDR3 coding DNA: TGTGCCTGGAGTTTTCGACTTGAAAAACTGTTTTTT. Residues: CAWSFRLEKLFF. Looking up the rest from reference TRBV30 and TRBJ1-4 gives the full variable domain: SQTIHQWPATLVQPVGSPLSLECTVEGTSNPNLYWYRQAAGRGLQLLFYSVGIGQISSEVPQNLSASRPQDRQFILSSKKLLLSDSGFYLCAWSFRLEKLFFGSGTQLSVL.

The table lists this clone with a count of one. As DNA, the CDR3 is TGTGCCAGCGTGAAGGGGGACGCGATGGTGCAGTTCTTC. This codes for CASVKGDAMVQFF. This rearrangement joins TRBV25-1 to TRBJ2-1, with D tentatively TRBD1 (6 bases). The V and J ends lost 8 bases and 12 bases respectively, with 20 bases between them. Germline V gives CDR1 MGHDK, CDR2 SYGVNS. CDR3 length: 13 residues.

CDR3 bases: TGTGCCAGTAGTAGTGGTCCGGACAGGGGGAACCGGGAGACCCAGTACTTC. Protein sequence: CASSSGPDRGNRETQYF. V usage is TRBV19 and J usage is TRBJ2-5; 10 bases match TRBD1. V shed 4 bases and J 5 bases; nucleotides not matched to a gene: 13. The CDR3 length is 17 residues. Germline-derived CDR1 and CDR2 are LNHDA and SQIVND (reference sequence).